The 18 T cell receptor beta chains in this list originate from one sample, sequenced in a study of blood T cell repertoires in COVID-19. TCRdb's table, derived via immunoSEQ multiplex PCR, lists solely in-frame clones and lacks some. The profile shows more than 110,000 clones, about 80% of them singletons. The sequencing sample was made of peripheral blood. The receptors stem from a human donor in a cohort sampled during active COVID-19.

The chain has TRBV6-5 and TRBJ2-6; D call uncertain. The V and J ends lost 6 bases and 2 bases respectively, with 8 bases between them. Germline V gene lookup returns CDR1 MNHEY and CDR2 SVGAGI. This CDR3 has 14 amino acids. The CDR3 spells CASRLTAGANVLTF. The CDR3 DNA is TGTGCCAGCAGACTTACGGCTGGGGCCAACGTCCTGACTTTC.

Worth noting for this clone: The junction does not match germline at one end; this may be a read error. As DNA, the CDR3 is TGCAGCGGAAGGACTAGCGGGAGCGTCCAGCTCTTC. Protein: CSGRTSGSVQLF. The chain couples TRBV29-1 to TRBJ2-1; TRBD2 aligns across 13 bases. The CDR3 runs to 12 residues. The V gene's germline CDR1 is SQVTM and CDR2 ANQGSEA.

This chain uses TRBV19 with TRBJ1-6, with D maybe TRBD1 (6 bases). The CDR3 extends over 14 amino acids. Deletions cut 6 bases from V and 7 bases from J, with 13 bases between. CDR1 and CDR2 from the germline V gene are LNHDA and SQIVND (reference sequence). DNA of the CDR3: TGTGCCAGTAGGCCGGACAGTAGGAATTCACCCCTCCACTTT. As protein: CASRPDSRNSPLHF.

The V gene is TRBV29-1, the J gene TRBJ2-1, with 8 bases fitting TRBD2. CDR1 and CDR2 from the germline V gene are SQVTM and ANQGSEA. Trimming at V came to 7 bases and at J to 8 bases, leaving 1 base not matched to a gene. This CDR3 has 10 residues. CDR3 in amino acids: CSAGGDEQFF. The CDR3, as DNA: TGCAGCGCCGGGGGGGATGAGCAGTTCTTC.

This sequence joins TRBV19 and TRBJ2-7; possible D gene TRBD2, 5 bases. Trimming removed 5 bases at V and 3 bases at J, with 11 bases between. This CDR3 has 13 residues. Germline V gene lookup returns CDR1 LNHDA and CDR2 SQIVND (reference sequence). The CDR3 sequence is CASSYEGGYEQYF. DNA of the CDR3: TGTGCCAGTAGTTATGAGGGTGGCTACGAGCAGTACTTC.

The chain recombines TRBV12-5 with TRBJ2-3; weak D call: TRBD2 (5 bases). The CDR3 spans 15 residues. V was pared by 0 bases and J by 2 bases, with 9 bases between. The germline V gene encodes CDR1 LGHNT and CDR2 FRNRAP. The CDR3: CASGLVPDYTDTQYF. In DNA, the CDR3 is TGTGCTAGTGGTTTGGTACCCGACTACACAGATACGCAGTATTTT.

The count of this clone is one. The chain has TRBV19 and TRBJ2-7; 13 nucleotides align to TRBD2. Germline V gene data show CDR1 as LNHDA and CDR2 as SQIVND (reference sequence). The CDR3 spans 15 residues. The J segment lost 5 bases and the V segment lost 5 bases, leaving 6 bases of the junction unmatched. Here the CDR3 DNA reads TGTGCCAGTAGTCCCCGACTAGCGGGGGGCCACGAGCAGTACTTC. Translating gives CASSPRLAGGHEQYF.

This chain joins TRBV10-3 and TRBJ2-7, with a weak D call TRBD1 (6 bases). The germline V gene has CDR1 ENHRY and CDR2 SYGVKD. The CDR3 is made up of 14 amino acids. Trimming took off 3 bases at V and 4 bases at J, with 13 bases between the two ends. The CDR3 spells CAISEQGDVYEQYF. The CDR3, as DNA: TGTGCCATCAGTGAACAGGGTGATGTTTACGAGCAGTACTTC.

For the CDR3, the DNA is TGCAGTGCCAGTGGGGCTAGCGGGAACCCAGATACGCAGTATTTT. Residues: CSASGASGNPDTQYF. This chain joins TRBV20-1 and TRBJ2-3; TRBD2 aligns across 9 bases. V trimming: 6 bases; J trimming: 4 bases; junction bases outside the gene matches: 11. The CDR3 sequence is 15 residues long. The germline V gene has CDR1 DFQATT and CDR2 SNEGSKA (reference sequence).

This chain uses TRBV3-1 (or the pseudogene TRBV3-2) with TRBJ1-5, with D possibly being TRBD1 (6 bases). The germline V and J ends were trimmed by 4 bases and 7 bases, with 17 bases remaining between them. The length of the CDR3 is 15 residues. Germline V gives CDR1 LGHDT, CDR2 YNNKEL (reference sequence). The DNA of the CDR3 is TGTGCCAGCAGCCCTTCCGAAGGGGGGGCACAGCCCCAGCATTTT. Residues: CASSPSEGGAQPQHF.

The chain joins TRBV11-3 to TRBJ2-1; 10 bases match TRBD2. The CDR3 loop spans 15 amino acids. J was trimmed by 4 bases and V by 2 bases; bases with no gene match: 2. Germline CDR1 and CDR2: SGHNT and YENEEA. CDR3 residues: CASSLLAGVYNEQFF. The CDR3 bases are TGTGCCAGCAGCTTACTAGCGGGGGTATACAATGAGCAGTTCTTC.

The genes are TRBV19 and TRBJ1-2; 7 bases match TRBD1. V gave up 1 base and J gave up 0 bases; unmatched junction bases: 20. The germline gives CDR1 LNHDA, CDR2 SQIVND (reference sequence). The CDR3 consists of 21 residues. The CDR3 DNA reads TGTGCCAGTAGTATAGTGGGACAGAGCGGGGGACAGCCGAAAACTAACTATGGCTACACCTTC. Residues: CASSIVGQSGGQPKTNYGYTF.

The V call is TRBV5-1, the J call TRBJ1-5; D gene uncertain. CDR1 is SGHRS and CDR2 is YFSETQ in the germline V gene. V was trimmed by 1 base and J by 2 bases, leaving 4 bases between them. This CDR3 is 13 amino acids long. The CDR3 DNA reads TGCGCCAGCAGCTTGCTAGGCAATCAGCCCCAGCATTTT. Its translation is CASSLLGNQPQHF.

The chain has TRBV5-1 and TRBJ1-1; TRBD1 matches 7 bases. CDR1 is SGHRS and CDR2 is YFSETQ in the germline V gene. The CDR3 is 13 amino acids. V was clipped by 5 bases and J by 3 bases; unmatched bases: 4. The CDR3 DNA is TGCGCCAGCAGGCCCGGGACAGACACTGAAGCTTTCTTT. It translates to CASRPGTDTEAFF.

J is TRBJ1-2 and V is TRBV4-1, with TRBD1 identical over 7 bases. V lost 0 bases to trimming and J lost 4 bases; unmatched junction nucleotides: 8. The germline CDR1 and CDR2 sequences are MGHRA and YSYEKL. CDR3 length: 16 residues. CDR3 coding DNA: TGCGCCAGCAGCCAAGATCGGACAGGACGGTTCTATGGCTACACCTTC. Its translation is CASSQDRTGRFYGYTF.

The rearrangement joins TRBV4-3 to TRBJ2-3, with D possibly matching TRBD2 (6 bases). This CDR3 region has 14 residues. Trimming took 4 bases from V and 4 from J, leaving 12 bases between them. The germline V gene has CDR1 LGHNA and CDR2 YSLEER. CDR3: CASSRRLDADTQYF. The CDR3 region has the DNA TGCGCCAGCAGCCGGAGACTAGACGCAGATACGCAGTATTTT.

This clone was detected only a few times. J is TRBJ2-7 and V is TRBV18, with D possibly being TRBD1 (6 bases). Between the trimmed V and J ends, which lost 5 bases and 3 bases, there was a span of 14 bases. This CDR3 contains 14 residues. CDR1 and CDR2 (germline): KGHSH, LQKENI. DNA for the CDR3: TGTGCCAGCTCAGATGACAGGACTTACTACGAGCAGTACTTC. Encoded protein: CASSDDRTYYEQYF.

The chain links TRBV6-2 or TRBV6-3 to TRBJ2-7; a possible D gene is TRBD2 (6 bases). Germline CDR1 MNHEY, CDR2 SVGEGT. Trimming removed 0 bases from V and 1 base from J, with 13 bases in between. CDR3 length: 16 amino acids. The CDR3 DNA follows: TGTGCCAGCAGTTACTCTGCGGGGAGAGGATCCTACGAGCAGTACGTC. Residues: CASSYSAGRGSYEQYV.